Presented here are 28 T cell receptor beta chains from one specimen sequenced in a study of blood T cell repertoires in COVID-19. The data were produced by immunoSEQ multiplex PCR, yet TCRdb's version contains in-frame clones alone and is incomplete. Found here are about 130,000 clones, 84% of them singletons; the top ten hold 9.5% to 15%. Material: peripheral blood. These receptors all stem from a woman in her twenties or thirties who had recovered from COVID-19.

The chain is built from TRBV5-1 and TRBJ2-1, with TRBD2 matching 10 bases. V trimming: 4 bases; J trimming: 5 bases; junction bases outside the gene matches: 9. Germline assignment: CDR1 SGHRS and CDR2 YFSETQ. This CDR3 contains 16 residues. The CDR3 loop is CASSAAGAGGNNEQFF. The CDR3 coding sequence is TGCGCCAGCAGCGCGGCCGGAGCGGGAGGGAACAATGAGCAGTTCTTC.

The CDR3 loop reads CASSPGTSGAEYREQYF. In nucleotides, the CDR3 is TGCGCCAGCAGCCCAGGGACTAGCGGAGCTGAGTATCGCGAGCAGTACTTC. The V and J genes are TRBV5-1 and TRBJ2-7; 11 positions agree with TRBD2. CDR3 size: 17 residues. Germline lookup yields CDR1 SGHRS and CDR2 YFSETQ. The V gene end was trimmed by 4 bases and the J gene end by 6 bases; junction bases not matched to a gene: 15.

The chain recombines TRBV5-4 with TRBJ2-7; 11 bases match TRBD1. The CDR3 extends over 16 amino acids. V dropped 4 bases and J dropped 3; count of bases not matched to a gene: 9. Per germline, CDR1 SGHNT and CDR2 YYREEE (reference sequence). This CDR3 reads CASSAGRDRGVYEQYF. The CDR3 nucleotides are TGTGCCAGCAGCGCCGGCCGGGACAGGGGGGTCTACGAGCAGTACTTC.

This clone was seen just once. V is TRBV4-1 and J is TRBJ1-2; D might be TRBD1 (5 bases). The ends were cut back, 0 bases at V and 3 bases at J, with 14 bases in the middle. The CDR3 sequence is 16 residues long. The V gene's germline CDR1 is MGHRA and CDR2 YSYEKL. The CDR3 DNA is TGCGCCAGCAGCCAAGAGGAGGGGAGGATAGACTATGGCTACACCTTC. Its translation: CASSQEEGRIDYGYTF.

The chain recombines TRBV5-6 with TRBJ1-2; D may be TRBD1 (5 bases). Deletions cut 4 bases from V and 8 bases from J, with 12 bases between. The CDR3 is made up of 12 amino acids. From germline, CDR1 is SGHDT and CDR2 YYEEEE. The CDR3 DNA sequence: TGTGCCAGCAGCGGCAGGGTAGGCGGCTACACCTTC. It is translated as CASSGRVGGYTF.

This sequence joins TRBV5-1 and TRBJ1-5, with 8 bases matching TRBD1. Trimming removed 2 bases from V and 4 bases from J; junction bases left unmatched: 2. The CDR3 loop spans 14 amino acids. Germline loops: CDR1 SGHRS, CDR2 YFSETQ. The CDR3 DNA is TGCGCCAGCAGCTTCGGGACAGGAAATCAGCCCCAGCATTTT. Translating gives CASSFGTGNQPQHF.

This rearrangement joins TRBV20-1 to TRBJ2-5; D possibly corresponds to TRBD2 (6 bases). V lost 3 bases and J 4 bases, leaving 6 bases between the germline ends. CDR3 length: 11 residues. Germline-derived CDR1 and CDR2 are DFQATT and SNEGSKA (reference sequence). CDR3 region: CSASGRETQYF. The CDR3 region has the DNA TGCAGTGCTAGCGGGAGAGAGACCCAGTACTTC.

The chain carries TRBV30 and TRBJ2-1; TRBD1 might be the D (6 bases). CDR1 GTSNPN and CDR2 SVGIG come from the germline V gene (reference sequence). This CDR3 contains 15 residues. V was clipped by 4 bases and J by 8 bases, with 21 bases between them. The CDR3: CAWKERDTFLDEQFF. The DNA of the CDR3 is TGTGCCTGGAAAGAGAGGGACACTTTTTTGGATGAGCAGTTCTTC.

This clone was counted only a few times. The J gene is TRBJ1-2, the V gene TRBV7-9; 10 bases line up with TRBD1. The CDR3 is 16 residues long. Germline trimming cut 4 bases from V and 3 bases from J; bases unmatched to any gene: 8. Germline V gives CDR1 SEHNR, CDR2 FQNEAQ (reference sequence). The chain's CDR3 is CASSSRQGALDYGYTF. CDR3 DNA sequence: TGTGCCAGCAGCTCAAGACAGGGGGCGCTGGACTATGGCTACACCTTC.

The chain has TRBV3-1 (or the pseudogene TRBV3-2) and TRBJ1-2; TRBD1 agrees at 10 bases. With V trimmed by 0 bases and J by 4 bases, 5 bases remained unmatched. The CDR3 consists of 16 residues. From germline, CDR1 is LGHDT and CDR2 YNNKEL (reference sequence). CDR3 bases: TGTGCCAGCAGCCAAGATAGGACAGGGGGTTCCTATGGCTACACCTTC. It codes for CASSQDRTGGSYGYTF.

This clone showed up just once. The gene calls are TRBV6-1 and TRBJ1-1; 7 positions agree with TRBD1. Germline assignment: CDR1 MNHNS and CDR2 SASEGT. This CDR3 has 15 amino acids. J gave up 2 bases and V 3 bases, and 6 bases lay outside the gene matches. The CDR3 nucleotides are TGTGCCAGCAGTGATCCAGGGGGAAGAAACACTGAAGCTTTCTTT. It encodes CASSDPGGRNTEAFF.

The V gene is TRBV30, the J gene TRBJ2-1; TRBD2 matches 8 bases. The CDR3 totals 12 residues. Germline CDR1 reads GTSNPN; CDR2 reads SVGIG (reference sequence). The V and J ends lost 1 base and 11 bases, in that order; junction bases with no gene match: 4. CDR3: CAWSGAGVKQFF. The CDR3 DNA is TGTGCCTGGAGTGGAGCGGGGGTGAAGCAGTTCTTC. Variable domain in full (rest from reference TRBV30 and TRBJ2-1): SQTIHQWPATLVQPVGSPLSLECTVEGTSNPNLYWYRQAAGRGLQLLFYSVGIGQISSEVPQNLSASRPQDRQFILSSKKLLLSDSGFYLCAWSGAGVKQFFGPGTRLTVL.

The chain employs TRBV3-1 (or the pseudogene TRBV3-2) and TRBJ2-3; D gene uncertain. Germline lookup yields CDR1 LGHDT and CDR2 YNNKEL (reference sequence). CDR3 length: 13 amino acids. V lost 2 bases, J lost 5 bases, and 8 bases lay in between. Written as DNA, the CDR3 is TGTGCCAGCAGCCAACGGGTTGGAGATACGCAGTATTTT. Translated: CASSQRVGDTQYF.

The chain employs TRBV4-1 and TRBJ2-7; 10 bases match TRBD2. J lost 0 bases, V lost 3 bases, and 11 bases had no gene match. The CDR3 extends over 18 amino acids. CDR1 and CDR2 from the germline V gene are MGHRA and YSYEKL. The CDR3 nucleotides are TGCGCCAGCAGCCAGCCCGGCAGCGGGGGGGCCAGCTCCTACGAGCAGTACTTC. Translating gives CASSQPGSGGASSYEQYF.

CDR3 bases: TGTGCCAGCAGCCTGACAGGGGGCAGGGTTCAGCCCCAGCATTTT. It codes for CASSLTGGRVQPQHF. The chain carries TRBV27 and TRBJ1-5, with 10 bases matching TRBD1. This CDR3 has 15 residues. The junction had 8 bases not matched to a gene; V was cut back by 6 bases and J by 6 bases. Germline assignment: CDR1 MNHEY and CDR2 SMNVEV (reference sequence).

The J gene is TRBJ1-2, the V gene TRBV5-1, with 9 bases that match TRBD1. The CDR3 has 15 amino acids. CDR1 SGHRS and CDR2 YFSETQ come from the germline V gene. The ends lost 2 bases at V and 4 bases at J; junction bases unmatched: 6. The CDR3 reads CASSLDTGQGYGYTF. The CDR3 DNA is TGCGCCAGCAGCTTAGACACGGGACAGGGCTATGGCTACACCTTC.

V gene TRBV7-9 combines with J gene TRBJ2-1, with 7 bases matching TRBD2. This CDR3 has 15 residues. Unmatched junction bases numbered 8, after V lost 5 bases and J lost 4 bases. Germline V CDR1 and CDR2: SEHNR, FQNEAQ (reference sequence). The CDR3 sequence is CASSHGGSLYNEQFF. The CDR3, as DNA: TGTGCCAGCAGCCACGGGGGGTCCCTTTACAATGAGCAGTTCTTC.

This chain links TRBV27 with TRBJ1-1; D is perhaps TRBD1 (6 bases). Trimming took 7 bases from V and 0 from J, leaving 12 bases between them. The V gene's germline CDR1 is MNHEY and CDR2 SMNVEV (reference sequence). The CDR3 has 14 amino acids. The CDR3 bases are TGTGCCAGCATCCCGGACAGCTTGAACACTGAAGCTTTCTTT. Protein sequence: CASIPDSLNTEAFF.

The chain uses TRBV15 and TRBJ2-7, with 7 bases identical to TRBD1. The length of the CDR3 is 14 residues. The germline gives CDR1 LNHNV, CDR2 YYDKDF (reference sequence). Trimming removed 3 bases from V and 2 bases from J; junction bases left unmatched: 4. The CDR3 spells CATSRTGNTYEQYF. Written as DNA, the CDR3 is TGTGCCACCAGCAGGACAGGGAACACCTACGAGCAGTACTTC. Combining the CDR3 with reference TRBV15 and TRBJ2-7 gives the whole variable domain DAMVIQNPRYQVTQFGKPVTLSCSQTLNHNVMYWYQQKSSQAPKLLFHYYDKDFNNEADTPDNFQSRRPNTSFCFLDIRSPGLGDTAMYLCATSRTGNTYEQYFGPGTRLTVT.

The CDR3 coding sequence is TGTGCCAGCGAGGAGGGTGGGGCCACTGAAGCTTTCTTT. Amino acids: CASEEGGATEAFF. The rearrangement links TRBV6-5 to TRBJ1-1, with a weak D call TRBD1 (5 bases). The CDR3 loop spans 13 amino acids. Looked up from germline, CDR1 is MNHEY and CDR2 is SVGAGI. Trimming removed 8 bases at V and 4 bases at J, with 14 bases between.

V is TRBV7-9 and J is TRBJ2-7; TRBD1 agrees at 7 bases. CDR1 is SEHNR, CDR2 FQNEAQ, per germline (reference sequence). This CDR3 is built from 13 residues. V lost 5 bases and J lost 6; bases outside the gene matches: 7. The chain's CDR3 is CASSLTGVGEQYF. CDR3 sequence (DNA): TGTGCCAGCAGCCTTACAGGGGTTGGCGAGCAGTACTTC.

This rearrangement joins TRBV6-5 to TRBJ1-1; no clear D gene. V was clipped by 2 bases and J by 0 bases, with 7 bases between them. This CDR3 has 14 amino acids. Germline V gene data show CDR1 as MNHEY and CDR2 as SVGAGI. CDR3 DNA: TGTGCCAGCAGTTACACAGTTCTGAACACTGAAGCTTTCTTT. This gives the protein CASSYTVLNTEAFF.

The genes are TRBV3-1 (or the pseudogene TRBV3-2) and TRBJ2-7, with D possibly matching TRBD1 (5 bases). The CDR3 extends over 15 amino acids. Per the germline V gene, CDR1 is LGHDT and CDR2 is YNNKEL (reference sequence). The ends were cut back, 0 bases at V and 3 bases at J, with 12 bases in the middle. CDR3 DNA: TGTGCCAGCAGCCAAGATTGGTCCAGGGTCTACGAGCAGTACTTC. It specifies CASSQDWSRVYEQYF.

The rearrangement uses TRBV11-3 and TRBJ2-2; weak D call: TRBD2 (7 bases). The CDR3 is made up of 17 amino acids. In germline, CDR1 is SGHNT, CDR2 YENEEA. Trimming pared 3 bases from V and 3 bases from J, leaving 17 bases between. The CDR3 nucleotides are TGTGCCAGCAGCTTCCAACGGGGGGCCGGTGACACCGGGGAGCTGTTTTTT. It translates to CASSFQRGAGDTGELFF.

J is TRBJ2-3 and V is TRBV7-6, with TRBD2 matching 11 bases. V dropped 5 bases and J dropped 2; count of bases not matched to a gene: 9. Germline-derived CDR1 and CDR2 are SGHVS and FNYEAQ. CDR3 length: 17 amino acids. CDR3 region: CASSEGPSGGPTDTQYF. CDR3 DNA: TGTGCCAGCAGCGAAGGACCTAGCGGGGGGCCCACAGATACGCAGTATTTT.

The chain has TRBV3-1 (or the pseudogene TRBV3-2) and TRBJ2-7; tentatively, D is TRBD2 (5 bases). Germline values: CDR1 LGHDT, CDR2 YNNKEL (reference sequence). Trimming removed 7 bases from V and 1 base from J, with 14 bases in between. This CDR3 spans 14 amino acids. CDR3 region: CASTPIRGSYEQYF. The CDR3 region has the DNA TGTGCCAGCACCCCTATCCGGGGTTCCTACGAGCAGTACTTC.

This rearrangement joins TRBV5-1 to TRBJ2-7; TRBD1 agrees at 10 bases. The V and J ends lost 0 bases and 3 bases, in that order; junction bases with no gene match: 3. The V gene's germline CDR1 is SGHRS and CDR2 YFSETQ. The CDR3 contains 15 residues. Here the CDR3 reads CASSLGGTGDYEQYF. The CDR3 coding sequence is TGCGCCAGCAGCTTGGGTGGGACAGGGGACTACGAGCAGTACTTC.

The chain carries TRBV3-1 (or the pseudogene TRBV3-2) and TRBJ2-3; 15 bases are a match to TRBD2. The V gene end was trimmed by 6 bases and the J gene end by 6 bases; junction bases not matched to a gene: 13. Germline CDR1 LGHDT, CDR2 YNNKEL (reference sequence). This CDR3 comprises 18 residues. The CDR3 DNA sequence: TGTGCCAGCAGACTTAGTGGGACTAGCGGGAGGTTAAAGGATACGCAGTATTTT. Translating it yields CASRLSGTSGRLKDTQYF.